These 18 T cell receptor beta chains were sequenced from one sample in a study of cytomegalovirus exposure and HLA in healthy donors (dated by TCRdb to the late 2010s). The library was built by means of the immunoSEQ multiplex PCR assay. The multiplex PCR relied on a mix of 60 forward primers for TCR Vbeta segments and 13 reverse primers for TCR Jbeta segments. Drawn from immuneACCESS, this table holds only the in-frame rearrangements with V and J called that TCRdb kept. Clones are partly lost; checked studies trace under half to an unresolved V gene and leave the rest unexplained. The sample profile shows approximately 160,000 clones; approximately 84% of them were found once. Together, the top ten hold under 5% of the sample. Source material: PBMCs. The receptors stem from a man between 18 and 29 years old in good health and CMV-seronegative.

The rearrangement links TRBV7-3 to TRBJ1-3; weak D call: TRBD1 (5 bases). The CDR3 totals 15 residues. V lost 5 bases and J 0 bases, leaving 11 bases between the germline ends. The V gene's germline CDR1 is SGHTA and CDR2 FQGTGA. The CDR3 is CASSLGAYSGNTIYF. The CDR3 DNA is TGTGCCAGCAGCCTTGGGGCCTACTCTGGAAACACCATATATTTT. The full variable domain, with the rest looked up from reference TRBV7-3 and TRBJ1-3, is GAGVSQTPSNKVTEKGKYVELRCDPISGHTALYWYRQSLGQGPEFLIYFQGTGAADDSGLPNDRFFAVRPEGSVSTLKIQRTERGDSAVYLCASSLGAYSGNTIYFGEGSWLTVV.

The rearrangement joins TRBV6-1 to TRBJ2-7; TRBD1 matches at 7 bases. The CDR3 contains 15 residues. With V trimmed by 4 bases and J by 3 bases, 9 bases remained unmatched. Germline V lookup: CDR1 MNHNS, CDR2 SASEGT. CDR3 sequence: CASSATGSGLYEQYF. Here the CDR3 DNA reads TGTGCCAGCAGTGCGACAGGGAGCGGCCTCTACGAGCAGTACTTC.

V usage is TRBV25-1 and J usage is TRBJ1-2; 9 positions agree with TRBD1. Germline CDR1 and CDR2: MGHDK and SYGVNS. This CDR3 is built from 15 residues. V shed 1 base and J 9 bases; nucleotides not matched to a gene: 9. CDR3 residues: CASSELVRDRDRYTF. As DNA, the CDR3 is TGTGCCAGCAGTGAATTGGTCCGGGACAGGGATCGCTACACCTTC.

The V and J genes are TRBV7-9 and TRBJ2-2, with 9 bases aligning to TRBD2. The CDR3 is 17 residues long. The junction had 14 bases not matched to a gene; V was cut back by 6 bases and J by 6 bases. Germline-derived CDR1 and CDR2 are SEHNR and FQNEAQ (reference sequence). CDR3 region: CASRKPTSGPHAGELFF. CDR3 nucleotide sequence: TGTGCCAGCAGAAAACCGACTAGCGGCCCACACGCCGGGGAGCTGTTTTTT.

The genes are TRBV28 and TRBJ2-7; 7 nucleotides agree with TRBD1. Germline V CDR1 and CDR2: MDHEN, SYDVKM. After removal of 4 bases from V and 8 bases from J, the junction contained 11 bases not matched to a gene. The CDR3 covers 14 residues. The DNA of the CDR3 is TGTGCCAGCAGTTCGGGACAGTCAGTACGTAAGCAGTACTTC. This sequence encodes CASSSGQSVRKQYF.

The chain couples TRBV7-9 to TRBJ2-1; 8 bases are shared with TRBD2. V lost 3 bases and J lost 0; bases outside the gene matches: 4. The CDR3 length is 16 residues. CDR1 is SEHNR, CDR2 FQNEAQ, per germline (reference sequence). Written as DNA, the CDR3 is TGTGCCAGCAGCTTGTACGGGACTAGCTCCTACAATGAGCAGTTCTTC. Amino acids: CASSLYGTSSYNEQFF.

J is TRBJ1-2 and V is TRBV28; D gene unclear. The germline V gene has CDR1 MDHEN and CDR2 SYDVKM. V lost 6 bases, J lost 5 bases, and 10 bases lay in between. The CDR3 contains 12 residues. The CDR3 protein is CASSQNSYGYTF. The CDR3 coding sequence is TGTGCCAGCAGCCAGAACAGTTATGGCTACACCTTC.

The chain links TRBV19 to TRBJ1-1, with D possibly matching TRBD1 (6 bases). The CDR3 consists of 12 residues. V was clipped by 6 bases and J by 5 bases, with 10 bases between them. Germline lookup yields CDR1 LNHDA and CDR2 SQIVND (reference sequence). The CDR3 DNA sequence: TGTGCCAGTAGATACAGGGAAACTGAAGCTTTCTTT. As protein: CASRYRETEAFF.

J is TRBJ1-1 and V is TRBV5-4, with D tentatively TRBD1 (5 bases). Trimming left V 9 bases short and J 5 bases short, with 11 bases between. The CDR3 length is 11 residues. Germline lookup yields CDR1 SGHNT and CDR2 YYREEE (reference sequence). The CDR3 reads CANGRGTEAFF. For the CDR3, the DNA is TGTGCCAATGGACGGGGGACTGAAGCTTTCTTT.

This clone was observed once. This chain uses TRBV10-3 with TRBJ2-5; weak D call: TRBD1 (6 bases). This CDR3 comprises 13 residues. Germline V gene lookup returns CDR1 ENHRY and CDR2 SYGVKD. Trimming left V 9 bases short and J 5 bases short, with 16 bases between. The DNA for the CDR3 is TGTGCCATAGGGGGACCGACGGGGGAGACCCAGTACTTC. Amino acids: CAIGGPTGETQYF.

This rearrangement joins TRBV5-6 to TRBJ2-2; D possibly corresponds to TRBD2 (6 bases). Trimming took 0 bases from V and 5 from J, leaving 8 bases between them. Germline assignment: CDR1 SGHDT and CDR2 YYEEEE. The CDR3 has 14 amino acids. CDR3 DNA: TGTGCCAGCAGCTTGGTAGGGAGGACCGGGGAGCTGTTTTTT. Amino acid sequence: CASSLVGRTGELFF.

V and J are TRBV4-1 and TRBJ1-2; 11 bases agree with TRBD1. CDR1 and CDR2 (germline): MGHRA, YSYEKL. CDR3 length equals 13 residues. The trim removed 8 bases at V and 3 bases at J, leaving 2 bases unmatched. The CDR3 loop is CASGTGGYYGYTF. The CDR3 DNA follows: TGCGCCAGCGGGACAGGGGGTTACTATGGCTACACCTTC.

V and J are TRBV29-1 and TRBJ2-5; D remains unclear. With the DNA end fitting TRBJ2-7 better, the J assignment may be wrong. This CDR3 has 15 amino acids. The V gene's germline CDR1 is SQVTM and CDR2 ANQGSEA. The CDR3 loop is CSVRKWSPRRYEQYF. The CDR3 coding sequence is TGCAGCGTCCGAAAGTGGAGCCCGAGACGTTACGAGCAGTACTTC.

The V and J genes are TRBV5-1 and TRBJ2-5; TRBD1 matches at 8 bases. Germline V lookup: CDR1 SGHRS, CDR2 YFSETQ. This CDR3 has 18 amino acids. With 0 bases clipped from V and 0 bases from J, the junction kept 10 bases outside the gene matches. CDR3 bases: TGCGCCAGCAGCTTGGACCGGACAGGGACTTCGTACCAAGAGACCCAGTACTTC. This gives the protein CASSLDRTGTSYQETQYF.

The chain uses TRBV5-4 and TRBJ2-7, with a weak D call TRBD1 (5 bases). Between the trimmed V and J ends, which lost 4 bases and 2 bases, there was a span of 13 bases. Germline-derived CDR1 and CDR2 are SGHNT and YYREEE (reference sequence). This CDR3 is built from 14 residues. The CDR3 nucleotides are TGTGCCAGCAGCGCTTGGGGCGAGCCCTACGAGCAGTACTTC. Protein: CASSAWGEPYEQYF.

The gene calls are TRBV7-9 and TRBJ2-1; D uncertain. This CDR3 is built from 12 residues. The V and J ends lost 5 bases and 8 bases respectively, with 10 bases between them. Looked up from germline, CDR1 is SEHNR and CDR2 is FQNEAQ (reference sequence). The CDR3 DNA follows: TGTGCCAGCAGCCAGACAATCGATGAGCAGTTCTTC. It codes for CASSQTIDEQFF.

This chain uses TRBV6-1 with TRBJ2-7; 10 positions match TRBD2. With V trimmed by 7 bases and J by 3 bases, 9 bases remained unmatched. Germline V CDR1 and CDR2: MNHNS, SASEGT. CDR3 size: 15 residues. The CDR3 sequence: CASKKTSSGGYEQYF. CDR3 sequence (DNA): TGTGCCAGCAAAAAAACGTCTAGCGGGGGCTACGAGCAGTACTTC.

The J gene is TRBJ2-1, the V gene TRBV27; 7 bases align to TRBD1. The length of the CDR3 is 13 residues. With 7 bases clipped from V and 7 bases from J, the junction kept 7 bases outside the gene matches. Germline CDR1 and CDR2: MNHEY and SMNVEV (reference sequence). CDR3 in amino acids: CASTRQGGNEQFF. DNA of the CDR3: TGTGCCAGCACTAGACAGGGTGGGAATGAGCAGTTCTTC.